This T cell receptor beta chain originates from a study of T cell responses to AZD1222 COVID-19 vaccine. For the study at large: The analysis combined second doses at about 4 or about 12 weeks. Points from the study as a whole: Baseline seropositivity characterized only a handful of AZD1222 recipients.

Details on this clone: Its cognate antigen is unknown.

This CDR3 region has 11 residues. The table came from immunoSEQ multiplex PCR; TCRdb's copy has only in-frame clones and leaves some out. This sample has 180,000 or so clones, with 90% to 95% found just once. The specimen comprised peripheral blood, sampled on day 0 of AZD1222 vaccination. The rearrangement uses TRBV21-1 and TRBJ1-1. TRBV21-1 is marked as a pseudogene. The receptor was isolated from an adult in good health. The CDR3 is CASQGRSEAFF. CDR3 nucleotide sequence: TGTGCCAGCCAAGGACGGTCTGAAGCTTTCTTT.